This T cell receptor (beta chain) is from a study of T cell responses to AZD1222 COVID-19 vaccine. A remark on this clone: The antigen is unknown.

The V end was cut by 3 bases, the J end by 2 bases, with 7 bases between. CDR3 size: 14 residues. CDR1 LGHNA and CDR2 YSLEER come from the germline V gene. Study observations and caveats: Most donors were white British, females outnumbered males, and clonal diversity was possibly underestimated. Nearly half of spike-specific TCRs reportedly go after variant regions that carry no mutations. Repertoires were sampled only after the peak T cell response. Spike regions recognized by vaccine-associated CD4 TCRs spanned the protein, led by 160-218 and 743-854.

Some clones are missing from TCRdb's copy, which holds only in-frame ones; the method was immunoSEQ multiplex PCR. There are approximately 150,000 clones in the sample; 88% occur only once, and 5.4% lies in the top ten. The sequence came from an adult who received the MenACWY meningococcal vaccine as a control. V is TRBV4-3 and J is TRBJ1-4; D is unresolved. This material consisted of peripheral blood, taken 28 days after the second dose of the MenACWY control vaccine. CDR3 residues: CASSQVGTNEKLFF. The CDR3 DNA is TGCGCCAGCAGCCAGGTCGGGACTAATGAAAAACTGTTTTTT.